The 11 T cell receptor beta chains below were found in one sample sequenced in a study of shared clonotypes between healthy human individuals (dated by TCRdb to the early 2020s). Library generation was performed with the immunoSEQ multiplex PCR assay. Sourced from immuneACCESS, this table was stored by TCRdb with only in-frame sequences that have V and J called. A share of the clones is absent; for the studies checked, an unresolved V gene accounts for under half, and the remainder has no known explanation. Present in this sample are over 700,000 clones, roughly 72% of which were seen just once. About 1.7% of the sample rests with the top ten. Sequencing was carried out using memory CD4+ T cells sorted from blood. Reading the label with the study, this specimen's cell subset or site is: CD45RA-negative fraction. The receptors were sampled from a woman in her twenties or thirties in good health.

This chain connects TRBV6-1 to TRBJ2-1; the D call may be TRBD1 or TRBD2 (7 bases each). This CDR3 has 15 amino acids. V lost 7 bases and J 10 bases, leaving 23 bases between the germline ends. CDR1 and CDR2 from the germline V gene are MNHNS and SASEGT. DNA of the CDR3: TGTGCCAGCACGGAACAGGGGCGGATTAGCGGGGAGCAGTTCTTC. This codes for CASTEQGRISGEQFF.

The V gene is TRBV15, the J gene TRBJ2-7; 11 nucleotides match TRBD1. The CDR3 is made up of 13 amino acids. With V trimmed by 5 bases and J by 7 bases, 4 bases remained unmatched. Germline assignment: CDR1 LNHNV and CDR2 YYDKDF (reference sequence). The CDR3 DNA reads TGTGCCACCAGCCGGGACAGGGGGAGGGAGCAGTACTTC. Its translation: CATSRDRGREQYF.

This chain connects TRBV6-5 to TRBJ2-3; 7 nucleotides align to TRBD2. V was pared by 2 bases and J by 0 bases, with 5 bases of the junction left unmatched. This CDR3 comprises 16 residues. Germline V CDR1 and CDR2: MNHEY, SVGAGI. This CDR3 reads CASSYLAVASTDTQYF. The DNA for the CDR3 is TGTGCCAGCAGTTACCTAGCGGTCGCTAGCACAGATACGCAGTATTTT.

CDR3 sequence (DNA): TGTGCCAGCAGCTGGGAGGCGGAAGAGACCCAGTACTTC. It translates to CASSWEAEETQYF. V gene TRBV5-4 combines with J gene TRBJ2-5; D is perhaps TRBD2 (6 bases). Germline CDR1 SGHNT, CDR2 YYREEE (reference sequence). This CDR3 has 13 amino acids. Trimming pared 3 bases from V and 3 bases from J, leaving 9 bases between. The whole variable domain, filled in from reference TRBV5-4 and TRBJ2-5, reads ETGVTQSPTHLIKTRGQQVTLRCSSQSGHNTVSWYQQALGQGPQFIFQYYREEENGRGNFPPRFSGLQFPNYSSELNVNALELDDSALYLCASSWEAEETQYFGPGTRLLVL.

This clone came up once. This chain connects TRBV7-2 to TRBJ2-2; TRBD2 might be the D (5 bases). Germline V gene lookup returns CDR1 SGHTA and CDR2 FQGNSA. Trimming removed 4 bases at V and 4 bases at J, with 13 bases between. The CDR3 covers 15 residues. CDR3 protein: CASSSQLVSTGELFF. CDR3 coding DNA: TGTGCCAGCAGCTCCCAACTAGTTAGCACCGGGGAGCTGTTTTTT.

The J gene is TRBJ1-4, the V gene TRBV5-1, with no clear D. CDR1 SGHRS and CDR2 YFSETQ come from the germline V gene. CDR3 length: 12 amino acids. Deletions cut 5 bases from V and 7 bases from J, with 9 bases between. The CDR3 bases are TGCGCCAGCAGGGGAAGAAGTGAAAAACTGTTTTTT. It is translated as CASRGRSEKLFF.

This clone showed up just a few times. The chain has TRBV28 and TRBJ1-2, with 7 bases that match TRBD1. CDR1 MDHEN and CDR2 SYDVKM come from the germline V gene. J gave up 8 bases and V 5 bases, and 5 bases lay outside the gene matches. The CDR3 length is 12 residues. CDR3 protein: CASSTGTAGYTF. In DNA form, the CDR3 reads TGTGCCAGCAGTACCGGGACAGCCGGCTACACCTTC.

The gene calls are TRBV2 and TRBJ2-2, with D uncertain. V lost 3 bases, J lost 6 bases, and 8 bases lay in between. The CDR3 is made up of 13 amino acids. CDR1 is SNHLY and CDR2 is FYNNEI in the germline V gene. In nucleotides, the CDR3 is TGTGCCAGCAGTGATCGAGACGCCGGGGAGCTGTTTTTT. Its protein is CASSDRDAGELFF.

The chain joins TRBV6-6 to TRBJ2-1; D possibly corresponds to TRBD1 (5 bases). V gave up 6 bases and J gave up 6 bases, with 12 bases separating them. Germline CDR1 reads MNHNY; CDR2 reads SVGAGI (reference sequence). This CDR3 has 13 amino acids. For the CDR3, the DNA is TGTGCCAGCAGGCCAGCGACAGCCAATGAGCAGTTCTTC. Residues: CASRPATANEQFF.

The genes are TRBV18 and TRBJ1-5; tentatively, D is TRBD1 (6 bases). The CDR3 is 15 residues long. The germline V gene has CDR1 KGHSH and CDR2 LQKENI. V was clipped by 6 bases and J by 2 bases, with 14 bases between them. The CDR3 DNA sequence: TGTGCCAGCTCCCCAGCGCGGGGGCGCAATCAGCCCCAGCATTTT. Its protein product is CASSPARGRNQPQHF. Full variable domain (rest looked up from reference TRBV18 and TRBJ1-5): NAGVMQNPRHLVRRRGQEARLRCSPMKGHSHVYWYRQLPEEGLKFMVYLQKENIIDESGMPKERFSAEFPKEGPSILRIQQVVRGDSAAYFCASSPARGRNQPQHFGDGTRLSIL.

The chain has TRBV18 and TRBJ1-4; D remains unclear. This CDR3 is built from 19 residues. The V gene lost 3 bases and the J gene lost 0 bases, with 20 bases spanning the gap. CDR1 and CDR2 (germline): KGHSH, LQKENI. CDR3 loop: CASSPQLMGRWATNEKLFF. For the CDR3, the DNA is TGTGCCAGCTCACCTCAATTAATGGGGAGATGGGCAACTAATGAAAAACTGTTTTTT.